This is a list of T cell receptor beta chains from one sample in a study of regulatory T cells in long-lasting Graves disease. TCRdb passed the multiplex PCR reads through MiXCR, listing each CDR3 protein once. The sample carries 550,000 to 700,000 distinct CDR3 sequences, 15% to 20% recorded once. These records were also assigned to another study, of T cells in Graves' hyperthyroidism and ophthalmopathy.

Sequencing used peripheral blood mononuclear cells (PBMCs), obtained at new diagnosis, from a patient treated with antithyroid drugs. The source of these receptors is a man aged 18 to 35 with Graves disease. The CDR3 runs from the conserved cysteine through the conserved F or W. A D gene is named only where the DNA matches it firmly. Expanded clones get a size class; other rows say once, few or many, or leave the size out.

D	J	size	V	CDR3	DNA
TRBD2	TRBJ2-2	many	TRBV27	CASRITNHSGRLGELFF	TGTGCCAGCAGAATTACCAACCATAGCGGGAGATTGGGGGAGCTGTTTTTT
NA	TRBJ2-3	NA	TRBV24-1	CATSEGTDTQYF	TGTGCCACCAGTGAGGGCACAGATACGCAGTATTTT
NA	TRBJ2-1	few	TRBV19	CASSMSGLRRVDSYNEQFF	TGTGCCAGTAGTATGTCAGGACTAAGAAGAGTAGACTCCTACAATGAGCAGTTCTTC
NA	TRBJ1-1	many	TRBV30	CACDQTEAFF	TGTGCCTGCGACCAAACTGAAGCTTTCTTT
TRBD2	TRBJ2-5	NA	TRBV9	CASSDTSGRALGETQYF	TGTGCCAGCAGCGATACTAGCGGGAGGGCCCTCGGGGAGACCCAGTACTTC
TRBD2	TRBJ2-7	many	TRBV10-3	CAISEPGSGRRGEQYF	TGTGCCATCAGTGAGCCCGGCAGCGGGAGGAGAGGGGAGCAGTACTTC
NA	TRBJ2-2	NA	TRBV3-1	CASSPQVRELFF	TGTGCCAGCAGCCCCCAGGTCCGGGAGCTGTTTTTT
TRBD1	TRBJ1-4	NA	TRBV30	CAWTWDSLNEKLFF	TGTGCCTGGACCTGGGACAGCCTTAATGAAAAACTGTTTTTT
TRBD2	TRBJ2-3	NA	TRBV20-1	CSARILSSLGSGSPLDTDTQYF	TGCAGTGCTAGAATACTATCCTCTTTGGGCAGCGGGAGTCCTCTCGACACAGATACGCAGTATTTT
TRBD1	TRBJ1-5	many	TRBV6-1	CASRYGTGKGSNQPQHF	TGTGCCAGCAGATACGGGACAGGGAAAGGAAGCAATCAGCCCCAGCATTTT
TRBD2	TRBJ2-7	NA	TRBV13	CASSLGVAGGRYEQYF	TGTGCCAGCAGCTTGGGGGTAGCGGGAGGAAGGTACGAGCAGTACTTC
TRBD2	TRBJ2-3	few	TRBV20-1	CSASPSGYTDTQYF	TGCAGTGCTAGTCCTAGCGGGTACACAGATACGCAGTATTTT
TRBD2	TRBJ2-2	NA	TRBV5-5	CASTQLAGYTGELFF	TGTGCCAGCACCCAACTAGCGGGATACACCGGGGAGCTGTTTTTT
TRBD1	TRBJ1-1	few	TRBV7-9	CASSSGTEQNTEAFF	TGTGCCAGCAGCTCCGGGACAGAGCAGAACACTGAAGCTTTCTTT
NA	TRBJ1-1	NA	TRBV27	CASSLRGAAFF	TGTGCCAGCAGTTTACGAGGGGCCGCTTTCTTT
TRBD2	TRBJ2-4	many	TRBV20-1	CSASGTGAKNIQYF	TGCAGTGCCAGCGGGACGGGGGCCAAAAACATTCAGTACTTC
NA	TRBJ1-1	many	TRBV28	CASSFWGLEAFF	TGTGCCAGCAGTTTTTGGGGCCTCGAAGCTTTCTTT
TRBD1	TRBJ2-1	few	TRBV28	CATQPGTVYNEQFF	TGTGCCACCCAGCCCGGGACAGTTTACAATGAGCAGTTCTTC
NA	TRBJ2-5	many	TRBV20-1	CSARDLPSSQETQYF	TGCAGTGCTAGAGATCTCCCTAGCAGCCAAGAGACCCAGTACTTC
NA	TRBJ2-7	many	TRBV7-9	CASSNDPEQYF	TGTGCCAGCAGCAATGACCCCGAGCAGTACTTC
NA	TRBJ2-7	many	TRBV6-2/TRBV6-3	CASSYSGAIPYSEQYF	TGTGCCAGCAGTTACTCAGGGGCTATTCCCTACTCCGAGCAGTACTTC
NA	TRBJ1-1	few	TRBV12-3/TRBV12-4	CASSPGPIEAFF	TGTGCCAGCAGTCCGGGACCTATTGAAGCTTTCTTT
NA	TRBJ2-5	many	TRBV29-1	CSVRRQLHQETQYF	TGCAGCGTACGCCGACAGCTACATCAAGAGACCCAGTACTTC
NA	TRBJ2-7	NA	TRBV7-6	CASSPERALSYEQYF	TGTGCCAGCAGCCCCGAGAGGGCCCTTTCCTACGAGCAGTACTTC
NA	TRBJ1-2	many	TRBV12-3/TRBV12-4	CASNVGVGYGYTF	TGTGCCAGCAATGTGGGGGTAGGCTATGGCTACACCTTC
NA	TRBJ2-3	many	TRBV6-5	CASSWGGEEDTQYF	TGTGCCAGCAGTTGGGGGGGCGAGGAAGATACGCAGTATTTT
NA	TRBJ2-7	many	TRBV2	CASSPASDYEQYF	TGTGCCAGCAGTCCGGCCTCCGACTACGAGCAGTACTTC
NA	TRBJ1-2	NA	TRBV19	CASSRQGAGYTF	TGTGCCAGTAGTCGGCAGGGTGCCGGCTACACCTTC
TRBD2	TRBJ2-7	many	TRBV5-6	CASSLGLAGVSSYEQYF	TGTGCCAGCAGCTTGGGATTAGCGGGAGTTAGCTCCTACGAGCAGTACTTC
TRBD2	TRBJ2-5	NA	TRBV5-1	CASSIRLAGETQYF	TGCGCCAGCAGCATAAGACTAGCGGGAGAGACCCAGTACTTC
NA	TRBJ2-5	few	TRBV7-3	CASSRGPVKETQYF	TGTGCCAGCAGCCGAGGACCGGTTAAAGAGACCCAGTACTTC
TRBD1	TRBJ2-7	many	TRBV7-2	CASSFRGGQGRNEQYF	TGTGCCAGCAGCTTTAGAGGAGGACAGGGTAGGAACGAGCAGTACTTC
NA	TRBJ1-3	many	TRBV7-2	CASSPATAGNTIYF	TGTGCCAGCAGCCCCGCGACTGCTGGAAACACCATATATTTT
TRBD2	TRBJ2-5	few	TRBV6-1	CASTLNRAAGEETQYF	TGTGCCAGCACCCTGAATCGGGCAGCGGGAGAGGAGACCCAGTACTTC
TRBD1	TRBJ2-1	few	TRBV14	CASSQAGSGQGRRPYNEQFF	TGTGCCAGCAGCCAAGCCGGATCGGGACAGGGGCGCCGTCCCTACAATGAGCAGTTCTTC
TRBD2	TRBJ2-5	NA	TRBV7-8	CASASGGPQYF	TGTGCCAGCGCGAGCGGGGGCCCCCAGTACTTC
TRBD1	TRBJ2-5	few	TRBV5-6	CASSFTTGGETQYF	TGTGCCAGCAGCTTCACTACAGGGGGAGAGACCCAGTACTTC
TRBD2	TRBJ2-3	few	TRBV20-1	CSASSGRVTDTQYF	TGCAGTGCCAGTAGCGGGAGAGTCACAGATACGCAGTATTTT
TRBD1	TRBJ2-1	many	TRBV28	CASSLWETGGMDEQFF	TGTGCCAGCAGTTTATGGGAGACAGGGGGCATGGATGAGCAGTTCTTC
TRBD1	TRBJ1-3	many	TRBV11-2	CASSPWTGGNGNTIYF	TGTGCCAGCAGCCCGTGGACAGGGGGCAATGGAAACACCATATATTTT
NA	TRBJ2-7	few	TRBV5-1	CASTKDPHYEQYF	TGCGCCAGCACAAAGGATCCCCACTACGAGCAGTACTTC
NA	TRBJ2-2	NA	TRBV19	CASSIGGERSGELFF	TGTGCCAGTAGTATTGGCGGGGAAAGGTCCGGGGAGCTGTTTTTT
NA	TRBJ2-7	many	TRBV10-3	CATLSGGPPSTYEQYF	TGTGCCACCCTATCCGGCGGCCCCCCAAGCACCTACGAGCAGTACTTC
TRBD1	TRBJ1-2	NA	TRBV12-3/TRBV12-4	CASRPGQQTNYGYTF	TGTGCCAGCAGGCCGGGACAGCAGACTAACTATGGCTACACCTTC
TRBD2	TRBJ2-1	NA	TRBV20-1	CSAISGTLNEQFF	TGCAGTGCCATTAGCGGGACCCTCAATGAGCAGTTCTTC
NA	TRBJ2-1	few	TRBV6-1	CASNPMGGAGNEQFF	TGTGCCAGCAACCCAATGGGGGGCGCTGGCAATGAGCAGTTCTTC